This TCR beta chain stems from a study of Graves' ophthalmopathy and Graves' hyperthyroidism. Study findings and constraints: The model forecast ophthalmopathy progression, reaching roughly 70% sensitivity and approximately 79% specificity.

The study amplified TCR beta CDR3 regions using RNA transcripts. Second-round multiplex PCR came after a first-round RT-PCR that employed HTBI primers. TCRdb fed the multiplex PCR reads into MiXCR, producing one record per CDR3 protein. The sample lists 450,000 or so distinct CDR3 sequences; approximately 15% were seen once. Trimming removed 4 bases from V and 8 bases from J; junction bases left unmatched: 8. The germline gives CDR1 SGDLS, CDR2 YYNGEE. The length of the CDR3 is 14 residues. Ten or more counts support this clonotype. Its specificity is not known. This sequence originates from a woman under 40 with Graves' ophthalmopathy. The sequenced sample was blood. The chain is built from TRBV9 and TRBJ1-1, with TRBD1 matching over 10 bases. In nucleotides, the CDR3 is TGTGCCAGCAGCCTAGGGGACAGGGGTATGGAAGCTTTCTTT. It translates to CASSLGDRGMEAFF.